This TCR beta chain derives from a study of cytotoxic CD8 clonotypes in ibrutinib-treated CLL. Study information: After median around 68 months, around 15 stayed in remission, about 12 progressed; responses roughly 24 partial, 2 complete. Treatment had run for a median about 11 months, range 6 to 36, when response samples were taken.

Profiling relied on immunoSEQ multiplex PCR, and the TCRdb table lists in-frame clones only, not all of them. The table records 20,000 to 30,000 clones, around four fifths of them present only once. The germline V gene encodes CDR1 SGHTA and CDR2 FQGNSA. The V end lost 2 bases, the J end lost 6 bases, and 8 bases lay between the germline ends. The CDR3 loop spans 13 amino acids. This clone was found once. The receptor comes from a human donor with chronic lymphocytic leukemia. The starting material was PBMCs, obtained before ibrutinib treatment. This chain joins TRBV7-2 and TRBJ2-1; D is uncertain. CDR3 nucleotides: TGTGCCAGCAGCTTATGGGCAGGCAATGAGCAGTTCTTC. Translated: CASSLWAGNEQFF.